This TCR beta chain was obtained from a study of control samples from healthy donors and cancer patients. Libraries were prepared by immunoSEQ multiplex PCR; TCRdb keeps only in-frame clonotypes and omits some of them. The sample includes 120,000 to 150,000 clones, more than 80% of them seen just once. The TCR comes from a man aged 18-30 years in good health. Sequencing was carried out using blood.

The CDR3 is CASSGPGRALNTEAFF. CDR3 sequence (DNA): TGCGCCAGCAGTGGGCCGGGACGGGCGTTGAACACTGAAGCTTTCTTT. V and J are TRBV10-2 and TRBJ1-1; D possibly corresponds to TRBD1 (5 bases). The CDR3 is made up of 16 amino acids. Germline loops: CDR1 WSHSY, CDR2 SAAADI. The germline V and J ends were trimmed by 4 bases and 0 bases, with 15 bases remaining between them.